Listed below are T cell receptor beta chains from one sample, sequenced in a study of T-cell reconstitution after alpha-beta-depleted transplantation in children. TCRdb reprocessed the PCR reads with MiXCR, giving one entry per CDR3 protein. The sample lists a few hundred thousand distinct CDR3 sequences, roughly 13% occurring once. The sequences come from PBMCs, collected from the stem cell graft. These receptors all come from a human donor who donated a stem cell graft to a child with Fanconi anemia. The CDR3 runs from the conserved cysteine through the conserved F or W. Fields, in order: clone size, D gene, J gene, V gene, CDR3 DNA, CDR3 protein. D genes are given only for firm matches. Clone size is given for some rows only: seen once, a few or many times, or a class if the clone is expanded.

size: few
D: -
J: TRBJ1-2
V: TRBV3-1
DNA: TGTGCCAGCAGCCAGGATGACGGGGCTAACTATGGCTACACCTTC
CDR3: CASSQDDGANYGYTF

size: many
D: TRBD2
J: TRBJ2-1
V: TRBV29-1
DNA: TGCAGCGTTGAAGATGAGCGGGGGACCTACAATGAGCAGTTCTTC
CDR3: CSVEDERGTYNEQFF

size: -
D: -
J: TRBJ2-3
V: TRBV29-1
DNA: TGCAGCGTTCTTCCGGGGACAGATACGCAGTATTTT
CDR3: CSVLPGTDTQYF

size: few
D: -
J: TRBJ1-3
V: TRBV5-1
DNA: TGCGCCAGCAGCTTGTCGGGGGAAAGTGGAAACACCATATATTTT
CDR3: CASSLSGESGNTIYF

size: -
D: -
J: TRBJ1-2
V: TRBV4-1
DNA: TGCGCCAGCAGAAAACAGGGAGATAACTATGGCTACACCTTC
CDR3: CASRKQGDNYGYTF

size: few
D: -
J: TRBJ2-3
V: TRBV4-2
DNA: TGTGCCAGCAGCCAAGGCGGCAGGCGCACAGATACGCAGTATTTT
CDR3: CASSQGGRRTDTQYF

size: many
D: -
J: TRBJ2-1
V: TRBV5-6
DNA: TGTGCCAGCAGCTTTACCCTCGGGGGAGGCGGGGCCTACAATGAGCAGTTCTTC
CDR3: CASSFTLGGGGAYNEQFF

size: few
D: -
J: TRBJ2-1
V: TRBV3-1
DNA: TGTGCCAGCAGTGGAGGGGGCCCCTACAATGAGCAGTTCTTC
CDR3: CASSGGGPYNEQFF

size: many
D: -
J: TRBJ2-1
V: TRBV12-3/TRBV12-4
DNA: TGTGCCAGCAGTTTAGGACCCCAGGGGAGTGAGCAGTTCTTC
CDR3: CASSLGPQGSEQFF

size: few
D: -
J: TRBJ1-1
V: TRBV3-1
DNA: TGTGCCAGCAGCCAAGTCCCGGGAGGGTACACTGAAGCTTTCTTT
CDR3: CASSQVPGGYTEAFF

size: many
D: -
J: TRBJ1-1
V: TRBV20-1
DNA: TGCAGTGCTTATTCCCGAGGGACAGAAGCTTTCTTT
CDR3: CSAYSRGTEAFF

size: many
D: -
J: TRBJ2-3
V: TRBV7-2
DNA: TGTGCCAGCAGCCGGAGGGGGGGCTTTATCCAAACAGATACGCAGTATTTT
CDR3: CASSRRGGFIQTDTQYF

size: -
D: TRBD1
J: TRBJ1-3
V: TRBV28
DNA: TGTGCCAGCAGTCCGACAGGGTGGCCCTCTGGAAACACCATATATTTT
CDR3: CASSPTGWPSGNTIYF

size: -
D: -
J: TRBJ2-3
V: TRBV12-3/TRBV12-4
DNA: TGTGCCAGCAGTCCGGGCCCCCGGGATACGCAGTATTTT
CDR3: CASSPGPRDTQYF

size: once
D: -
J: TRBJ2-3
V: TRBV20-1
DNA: TGCAGTGCTAGACAGCACGGGTTTCGGGCAGATACGCAGTATTTT
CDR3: CSARQHGFRADTQYF

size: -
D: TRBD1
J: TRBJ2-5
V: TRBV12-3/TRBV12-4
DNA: TGTGCCAGCGTAAGGGGGCAGGGGGAGACCCAGTACTTC
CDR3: CASVRGQGETQYF

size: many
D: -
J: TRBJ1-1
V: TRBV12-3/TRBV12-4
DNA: TGTGCCAGCAGTTCTTCCAACACCCGTGAAGCTTTCTTT
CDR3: CASSSSNTREAFF

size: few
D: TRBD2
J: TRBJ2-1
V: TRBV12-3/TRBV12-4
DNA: TGTGCCAGCAGTTCACTTACTAGCGGGGTTTTAAATGAGCAGTTCTTC
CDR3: CASSSLTSGVLNEQFF

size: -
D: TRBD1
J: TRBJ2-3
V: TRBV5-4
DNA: TGTGCCAGCAGCGTGACAGGGGGCTCAGATACGCAGTATTTT
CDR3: CASSVTGGSDTQYF

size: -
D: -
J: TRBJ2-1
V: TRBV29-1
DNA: TGCAGCGTATCCCCTGTACACAATGAGCAGTTCTTC
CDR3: CSVSPVHNEQFF

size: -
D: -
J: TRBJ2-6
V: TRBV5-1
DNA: TGCGCCAGCAGCTTGGAACCCCGGTTTAGTTCTGGGGCCAACGTCCTGACTTTC
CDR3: CASSLEPRFSSGANVLTF

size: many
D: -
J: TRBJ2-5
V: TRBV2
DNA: TGTGCCAGCTCTCGGACGGATCCCAGGGAGACCCAGTACTTC
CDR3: CASSRTDPRETQYF

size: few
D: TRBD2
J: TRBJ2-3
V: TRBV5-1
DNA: TGCGCCAGCAACCTTCGGGGGGGCCAAGATACGCAGTATTTT
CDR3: CASNLRGGQDTQYF

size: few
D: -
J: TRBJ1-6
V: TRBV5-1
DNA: TGCGCCAGCAGCTTGGCGGGGGAACGAGGATCACCCCTCCACTTT
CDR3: CASSLAGERGSPLHF

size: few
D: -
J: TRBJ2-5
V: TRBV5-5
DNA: TGTGCCAGCAGCTTCCAGAATCGCGAAGAGACCCAGTACTTC
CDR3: CASSFQNREETQYF

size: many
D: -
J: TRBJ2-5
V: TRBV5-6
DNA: TGTGCCAGCAGCTTGCTTACGCAGGAGACCCAGTACTTC
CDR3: CASSLLTQETQYF

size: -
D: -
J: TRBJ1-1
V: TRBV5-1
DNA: TGCGCCAGCAGCTTGGCCGGGACGGGGACTGAAGCTTTCTTT
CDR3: CASSLAGTGTEAFF

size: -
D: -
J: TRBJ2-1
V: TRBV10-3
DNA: TGTGCCATCAGTGAGTCAAGGGGCGCCTACAATGAGCAGTTCTTC
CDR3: CAISESRGAYNEQFF

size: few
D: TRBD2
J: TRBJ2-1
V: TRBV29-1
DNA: TGCAGCGTTCGGCGGGGGGGGAATGAGCAGTTCTTC
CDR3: CSVRRGGNEQFF

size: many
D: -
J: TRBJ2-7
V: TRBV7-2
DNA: TGTGCCAGCAGCTCCCTTTACGAGCAGTACTTC
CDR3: CASSSLYEQYF

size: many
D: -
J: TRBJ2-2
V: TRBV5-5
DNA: TGTGCCAGCAGGACTAGTAGGGGGTTCGGGGAGCTGTTTTTT
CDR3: CASRTSRGFGELFF

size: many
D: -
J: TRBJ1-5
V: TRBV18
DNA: TGTGCCAGCTCACCACCGGGTCAGCCCCAGCATTTT
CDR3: CASSPPGQPQHF